This T cell receptor beta chain was identified during a study of shared clonotypes between healthy human individuals. Study-level findings and limits: Relative to clonotypes present in all four donors, those not shared had lower generation probabilities.

The protocol was immunoSEQ multiplex PCR, while the TCRdb copy is restricted to in-frame clones and leaves out a portion. The sample holds roughly 2,000,000 clones, about 95% seen once. CD45RO negativity and positive selection for CCR7 defined naive CD8 cells, a population that excluded terminally differentiated effector memory CD45RA+ cells. The CDR3 runs 14 residues. The V gene's germline CDR1 is LNHDA and CDR2 SQIVND (reference sequence). V was clipped by 7 bases and J by 7 bases; unmatched bases: 10. Comments on this clone: Antigen specificity is unknown.

The clonotype comes from a man younger than 30 in good health. The rearrangement joins TRBV19 to TRBJ2-1; 7 bases align to TRBD1. The sequenced sample consisted of naive CD8+ T cells sorted from blood. The CDR3 spells CASTLTRGLNEQFF. Written as DNA, the CDR3 is TGTGCCAGTACCCTTACTAGGGGGCTGAATGAGCAGTTCTTC.